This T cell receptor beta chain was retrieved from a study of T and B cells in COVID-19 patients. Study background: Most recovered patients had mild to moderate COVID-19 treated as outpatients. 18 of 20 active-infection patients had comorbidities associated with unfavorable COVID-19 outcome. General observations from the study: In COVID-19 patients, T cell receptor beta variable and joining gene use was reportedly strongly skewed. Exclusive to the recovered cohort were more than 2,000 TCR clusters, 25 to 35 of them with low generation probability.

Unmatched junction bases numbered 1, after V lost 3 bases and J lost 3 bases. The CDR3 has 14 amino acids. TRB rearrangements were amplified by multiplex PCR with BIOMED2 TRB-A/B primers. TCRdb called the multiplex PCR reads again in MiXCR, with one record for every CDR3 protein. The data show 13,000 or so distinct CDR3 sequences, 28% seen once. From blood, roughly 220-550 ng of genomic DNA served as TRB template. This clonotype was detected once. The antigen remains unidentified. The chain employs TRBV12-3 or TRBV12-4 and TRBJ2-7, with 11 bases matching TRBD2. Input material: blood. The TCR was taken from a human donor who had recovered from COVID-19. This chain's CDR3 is CASSLGLAVYEQYF. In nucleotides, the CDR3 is TGTGCCAGCAGTTTGGGACTAGCGGTCTACGAGCAGTACTTC.